This T cell receptor beta chain was observed in a study of T-cell reconstitution after alpha-beta-depleted transplantation in children (dated by TCRdb to 2016 to 2017). Context from the whole study: Using TCR repertoire profiling, the study followed T-cell immune reconstitution in a quantitative way in children after TCRalphabeta/CD19-depleted allogeneic hematopoietic cell transplantation. Study-wide findings and limitations: The apparently early alphabetaT-cell count recovery about two months after transplant was reportedly dependent on only several hundred rapidly expanded clones derived from non-depleted graft cells. Over the following months the frequencies of hyperexpanded clones went down, and after one year T-cell counts and TCRbeta diversity were mostly credited to newly produced T cells. In some patients, the high TCRbeta diversity seen at day 60 was put down to recipient T cells and intrathymic progenitors that had survived conditioning.

Taken with the paper, the label for treatment or condition translates to: allogeneic hematopoietic cell transplantation with graft depleted of TCRalphabeta T cells and CD19 B cells. Transplant recipients were children who received TCRalphabeta/CD19-depleted allogeneic hematopoietic cell grafts. CDR1 and CDR2, looked up from the germline V gene, are SGHTA and FQGNSA. Measured from the cysteine to the phenylalanine, the CDR3 is 13 residues long. Only CDR3 DNA is held: 39 bases, read in frame from base 1. In its sample, this clonotype was seen a few times. Its antigen remains unidentified. At one end the junction does not follow the germline gene, possibly because of a read error. The receptor library was made with PCR. TCRdb shows the sequencer as Illumina HiSeq 2500. TCR libraries were prepared with molecular barcoding, using unique molecular identifiers to normalize TCRbeta repertoire quantification. The public sequencing data were trimmed at Q25 with fastp and processed into clonotypes with MiXCR by TCRdb, which kept only in-frame beta chains. Duplicate CDR3 protein sequences are folded into a single record with the most common DNA and genes. For this sample the table gives roughly 74,000 distinct CDR3 sequences, of which 15% to 20% were detected only once. Of the sample, approximately 55% is held by the ten largest clones.

The chain is made from TRBV7-2 and TRBJ2-3, and TRBD2 aligns with 10 junction nucleotides. The sequence came from a male patient aged 2 to 10 who had a stem cell transplant for acute lymphoblastic leukemia, so the T cells may come from the graft donor. This specimen was PBMCs, mostly from graft donor cells, taken 360 days after TCRalphabeta/CD19-depleted stem cell transplant. The CDR3 in this case is CASSRTIAGGTHF. The sequenced DNA: TGTGCCAGCAGCAGAACAATAGCGGGAGGTACCCATTTT.